The rows below give T cell receptor beta chains drawn from one sample of a study of beta chain features in type 1 diabetes. Here immunoSEQ multiplex PCR was the method, and the copy in TCRdb shows in-frame clones only, minus some. The sample lists approximately 330,000 clones, 11% occurring once. The specimen was naive CD4+ T cells from blood. The source of these receptors is a woman in her twenties or thirties in good health. Each CDR3 is given with its conserved first and last residue. A D gene is named only where the DNA matches it firmly. Clone size is shown for a subset of rows, as once, few, many or a class of expanded clone.

j_gene: TRBJ2-4; v_gene: TRBV28; d_gene: TRBD1; abundance: few; CDR3aa: CASSIEQGAGIQYF; CDR3nt: TGTGCCAGCAGTATAGAACAGGGGGCTGGCATTCAGTACTTC
j_gene: TRBJ2-5; v_gene: TRBV5-1; d_gene: NA; abundance: few; CDR3aa: CASSLEVRGVVTQYF; CDR3nt: TGCGCCAGCAGCTTGGAAGTCAGGGGTGTTGTGACCCAGTACTTC
j_gene: TRBJ2-1; v_gene: TRBV28; d_gene: TRBD1; abundance: NA; CDR3aa: CASRSYRGNEQFF; CDR3nt: TGTGCCAGCAGATCCTACAGGGGAAATGAGCAGTTCTTC
j_gene: TRBJ1-2; v_gene: TRBV5-4; d_gene: TRBD1; abundance: few; CDR3aa: CASSLKSTGTANYGYTF; CDR3nt: TGTGCCAGCAGCTTGAAGAGTACGGGGACAGCTAACTATGGCTACACCTTC
j_gene: TRBJ2-7; v_gene: TRBV27; d_gene: TRBD2; abundance: NA; CDR3aa: CASSFRGRGSHEQYF; CDR3nt: TGTGCCAGCAGTTTTCGAGGGAGGGGTTCCCACGAGCAGTACTTC
j_gene: TRBJ1-5; v_gene: TRBV7-9; d_gene: NA; abundance: few; CDR3aa: CASSEGHTVTPQHF; CDR3nt: TGTGCCAGCAGCGAGGGACATACGGTAACGCCCCAGCATTTT
j_gene: TRBJ2-7; v_gene: TRBV13; d_gene: TRBD2; abundance: NA; CDR3aa: CASSLGLAGGAHEQYF; CDR3nt: TGTGCCAGCAGCTTAGGCCTAGCGGGAGGGGCCCACGAGCAGTACTTC
j_gene: TRBJ2-1; v_gene: TRBV28; d_gene: NA; abundance: NA; CDR3aa: CASSLSASRFYNEQFF; CDR3nt: TGTGCCAGCAGTTTATCGGCTAGTAGGTTCTACAATGAGCAGTTCTTC
j_gene: TRBJ2-1; v_gene: TRBV7-2; d_gene: NA; abundance: NA; CDR3aa: CASSLASGGSYNEQFF; CDR3nt: TGTGCCAGCAGCTTAGCTAGCGGAGGCTCCTACAATGAGCAGTTCTTC
j_gene: TRBJ2-1; v_gene: TRBV7-3; d_gene: TRBD2; abundance: few; CDR3aa: CASSLMGLARDEQFF; CDR3nt: TGTGCCAGCAGCTTAATGGGACTAGCAAGGGATGAGCAGTTCTTC
j_gene: TRBJ1-1; v_gene: TRBV5-1; d_gene: NA; abundance: NA; CDR3aa: CASSLTGTEAFF; CDR3nt: TGCGCCAGCAGCTTGACGGGGACTGAAGCTTTCTTT
j_gene: TRBJ1-1; v_gene: TRBV4-3; d_gene: NA; abundance: NA; CDR3aa: CASSQDNVGAPNTEAFF; CDR3nt: TGCGCCAGCAGCCAAGATAACGTAGGGGCACCCAACACTGAAGCTTTCTTT
j_gene: TRBJ1-1; v_gene: TRBV21-1; d_gene: NA; abundance: few; CDR3aa: CASSKGRQALKVNTEAFF; CDR3nt: TGTGCCAGCAGCAAAGGGAGACAGGCGTTGAAGGTGAACACTGAAGCTTTCTTT
j_gene: TRBJ2-5; v_gene: TRBV19; d_gene: NA; abundance: few; CDR3aa: CASSTQYQETQYF; CDR3nt: TGTGCCAGTAGTACCCAATACCAAGAGACCCAGTACTTC
j_gene: TRBJ2-3; v_gene: TRBV9; d_gene: NA; abundance: few; CDR3aa: CASSVLQGTDTQYF; CDR3nt: TGTGCCAGCAGCGTACTGCAGGGGACAGATACGCAGTATTTT
j_gene: TRBJ2-1; v_gene: TRBV19; d_gene: TRBD2; abundance: few; CDR3aa: CASSITSGRAPSSYNEQFF; CDR3nt: TGTGCCAGTAGTATCACTAGCGGGAGGGCCCCAAGCTCCTACAATGAGCAGTTCTTC
j_gene: TRBJ1-5; v_gene: TRBV19; d_gene: TRBD1; abundance: NA; CDR3aa: CASRLTGGYSNQPQHF; CDR3nt: TGTGCCAGTAGGCTTACAGGGGGGTATAGCAATCAGCCCCAGCATTTT
j_gene: TRBJ1-1; v_gene: TRBV30; d_gene: NA; abundance: few; CDR3aa: CAQVGGDTEAFF; CDR3nt: TGTGCACAGGTAGGCGGAGACACTGAAGCTTTCTTT
j_gene: TRBJ2-7; v_gene: TRBV30; d_gene: TRBD1; abundance: NA; CDR3aa: CAWSTQTGGRYEQYF; CDR3nt: TGTGCCTGGAGTACCCAGACAGGGGGCAGGTACGAGCAGTACTTC
j_gene: TRBJ2-1; v_gene: TRBV29-1; d_gene: TRBD2; abundance: NA; CDR3aa: CSVRSTSSGEQFF; CDR3nt: TGCAGCGTCCGGTCGACTAGCTCGGGTGAGCAGTTCTTC
j_gene: TRBJ1-1; v_gene: TRBV7-8; d_gene: TRBD1; abundance: NA; CDR3aa: CASSLTGDTEAFF; CDR3nt: TGTGCCAGCAGCCTAACAGGGGACACTGAAGCTTTCTTT
j_gene: TRBJ2-2; v_gene: TRBV18; d_gene: TRBD1; abundance: NA; CDR3aa: CASSTGGTGGGELFF; CDR3nt: TGTGCCAGCTCGACAGGAGGGACAGGAGGCGGGGAGCTGTTTTTT
j_gene: TRBJ1-1; v_gene: TRBV6-5; d_gene: TRBD1; abundance: NA; CDR3aa: CASSYSEGQGSAFF; CDR3nt: TGTGCCAGCAGTTACTCGGAGGGACAGGGTTCGGCTTTCTTT
j_gene: TRBJ1-5; v_gene: TRBV7-2; d_gene: TRBD1; abundance: few; CDR3aa: CASSWDSDQPQHF; CDR3nt: TGTGCCAGCAGTTGGGACAGCGATCAGCCCCAGCATTTT
j_gene: TRBJ1-2; v_gene: TRBV5-4; d_gene: TRBD1; abundance: few; CDR3aa: CASSSGTELHGYTF; CDR3nt: TGTGCCAGCAGCTCAGGGACAGAGTTGCATGGCTACACCTTC
j_gene: TRBJ2-7; v_gene: TRBV4-3; d_gene: NA; abundance: NA; CDR3aa: CASSQEPLSYEQYF; CDR3nt: TGCGCCAGCAGCCAAGAGCCACTCTCCTACGAGCAGTACTTC
j_gene: TRBJ1-5; v_gene: TRBV7-2; d_gene: TRBD1; abundance: NA; CDR3aa: CASSAQPGTGVGQPQHF; CDR3nt: TGTGCCAGCAGCGCCCAACCCGGGACAGGGGTCGGGCAGCCCCAGCATTTT
j_gene: TRBJ2-1; v_gene: TRBV28; d_gene: NA; abundance: NA; CDR3aa: CASSLDGSPNNEQFF; CDR3nt: TGTGCCAGCAGTTTAGACGGGAGCCCCAACAATGAGCAGTTCTTC